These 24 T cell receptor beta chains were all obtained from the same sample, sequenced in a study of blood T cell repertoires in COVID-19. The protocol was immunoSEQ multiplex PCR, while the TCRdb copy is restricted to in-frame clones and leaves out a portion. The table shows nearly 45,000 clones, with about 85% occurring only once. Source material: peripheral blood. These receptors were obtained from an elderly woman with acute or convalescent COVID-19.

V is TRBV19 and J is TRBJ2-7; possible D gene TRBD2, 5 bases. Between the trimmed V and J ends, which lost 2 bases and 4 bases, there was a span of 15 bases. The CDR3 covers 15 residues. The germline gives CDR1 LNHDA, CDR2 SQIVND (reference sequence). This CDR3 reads CASSITGRDNYEQYF. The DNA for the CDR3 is TGTGCCAGTAGTATAACTGGTCGGGATAATTACGAGCAGTACTTC.

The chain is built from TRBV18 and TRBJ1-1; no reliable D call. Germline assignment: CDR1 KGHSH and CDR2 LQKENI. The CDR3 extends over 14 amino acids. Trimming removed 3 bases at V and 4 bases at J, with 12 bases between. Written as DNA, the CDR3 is TGTGCCAGCTCACCCTCCGATAGTGGCACTGAAGCTTTCTTT. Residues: CASSPSDSGTEAFF.

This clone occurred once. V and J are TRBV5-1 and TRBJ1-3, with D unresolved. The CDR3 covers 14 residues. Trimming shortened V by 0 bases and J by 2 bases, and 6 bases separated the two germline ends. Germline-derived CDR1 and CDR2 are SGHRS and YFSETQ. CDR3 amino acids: CASSLDSTGNTIYF. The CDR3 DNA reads TGCGCCAGCAGCTTGGACAGCACTGGAAACACCATATATTTT.

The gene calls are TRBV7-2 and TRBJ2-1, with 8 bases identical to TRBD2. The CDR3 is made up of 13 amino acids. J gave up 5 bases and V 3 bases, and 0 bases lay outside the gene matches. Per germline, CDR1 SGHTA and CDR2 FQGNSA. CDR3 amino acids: CASSLTSDNEQFF. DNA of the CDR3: TGTGCCAGCAGCTTGACTAGCGACAATGAGCAGTTCTTC.

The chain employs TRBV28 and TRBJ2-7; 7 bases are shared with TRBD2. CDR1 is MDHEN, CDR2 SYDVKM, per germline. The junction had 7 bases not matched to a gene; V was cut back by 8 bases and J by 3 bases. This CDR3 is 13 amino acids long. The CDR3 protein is CASRDYQGYEQYF. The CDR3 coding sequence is TGTGCCAGCCGGGACTATCAAGGCTACGAGCAGTACTTC. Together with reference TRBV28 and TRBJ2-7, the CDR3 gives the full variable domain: DVKVTQSSRYLVKRTGEKVFLECVQDMDHENMFWYRQDPGLGLRLIYFSYDVKMKEKGDIPEGYSVSREKKERFSLILESASTNQTSMYLCASRDYQGYEQYFGPGTRLTVT.

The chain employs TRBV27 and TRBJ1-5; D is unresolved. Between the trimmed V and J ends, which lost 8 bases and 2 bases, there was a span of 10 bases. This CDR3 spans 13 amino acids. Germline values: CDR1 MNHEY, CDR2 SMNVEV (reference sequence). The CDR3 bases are TGTGCCAGCGCCATGGCTGGCAATCAGCCCCAGCATTTT. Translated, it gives CASAMAGNQPQHF.

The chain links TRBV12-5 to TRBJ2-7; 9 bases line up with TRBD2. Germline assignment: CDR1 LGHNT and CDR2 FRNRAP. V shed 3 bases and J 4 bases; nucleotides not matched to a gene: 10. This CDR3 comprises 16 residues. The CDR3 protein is CASGFPRAGGRYEQYF. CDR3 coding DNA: TGTGCTAGTGGTTTCCCCCGAGCGGGAGGTCGGTACGAGCAGTACTTC. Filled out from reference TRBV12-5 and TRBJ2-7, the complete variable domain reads DARVTQTPRHKVTEMGQEVTMRCQPILGHNTVFWYRQTMMQGLELLAYFRNRAPLDDSGMPKDRFSAEMPDATLATLKIQPSEPRDSAVYFCASGFPRAGGRYEQYFGPGTRLTVT.

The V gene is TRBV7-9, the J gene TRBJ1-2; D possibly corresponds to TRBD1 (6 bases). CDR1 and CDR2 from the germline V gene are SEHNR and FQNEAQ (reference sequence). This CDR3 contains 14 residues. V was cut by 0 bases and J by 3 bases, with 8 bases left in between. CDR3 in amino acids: CASSLADSYYGYTF. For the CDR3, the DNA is TGTGCCAGCAGCTTAGCGGACAGCTACTATGGCTACACCTTC.

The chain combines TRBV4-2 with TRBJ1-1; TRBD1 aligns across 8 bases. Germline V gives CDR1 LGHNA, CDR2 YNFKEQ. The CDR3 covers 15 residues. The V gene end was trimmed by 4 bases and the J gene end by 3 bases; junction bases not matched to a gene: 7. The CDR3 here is CASSPDGQGYTEAFF. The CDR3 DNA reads TGTGCCAGCAGCCCGGACGGACAGGGCTACACTGAAGCTTTCTTT.

The CDR3 here is CASRRTGGSLRTGELFF. In DNA, the CDR3 is TGTGCCTCTAGAAGGACAGGGGGAAGTTTGAGGACCGGGGAGCTGTTTTTT. The chain recombines TRBV19 with TRBJ2-2, with TRBD1 matching over 10 bases. J gave up 5 bases and V 11 bases, and 17 bases lay outside the gene matches. The CDR3 runs 17 residues. CDR1 and CDR2 (germline): LNHDA, SQIVND (reference sequence).

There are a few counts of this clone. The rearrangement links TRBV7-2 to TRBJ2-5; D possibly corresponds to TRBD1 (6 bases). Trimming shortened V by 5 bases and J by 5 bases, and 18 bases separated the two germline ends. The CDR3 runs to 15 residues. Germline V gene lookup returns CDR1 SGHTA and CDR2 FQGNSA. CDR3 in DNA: TGTGCCAGCAGCCCCGCAAGACAGGTTACGGAGACCCAGTACTTC. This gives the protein CASSPARQVTETQYF.

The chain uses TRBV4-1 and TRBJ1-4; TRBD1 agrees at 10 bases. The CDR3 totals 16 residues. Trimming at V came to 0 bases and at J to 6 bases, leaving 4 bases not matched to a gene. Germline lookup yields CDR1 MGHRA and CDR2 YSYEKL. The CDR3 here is CASSQDRTGGDEKLFF. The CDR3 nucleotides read TGCGCCAGCAGCCAAGATAGGACAGGGGGGGATGAAAAACTGTTTTTT.

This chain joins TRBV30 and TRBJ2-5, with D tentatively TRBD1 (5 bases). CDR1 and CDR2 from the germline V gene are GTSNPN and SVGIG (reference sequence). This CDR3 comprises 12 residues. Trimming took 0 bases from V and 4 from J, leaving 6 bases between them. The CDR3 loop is CAWSVQGETQYF. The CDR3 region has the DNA TGTGCCTGGAGTGTCCAGGGAGAGACCCAGTACTTC.

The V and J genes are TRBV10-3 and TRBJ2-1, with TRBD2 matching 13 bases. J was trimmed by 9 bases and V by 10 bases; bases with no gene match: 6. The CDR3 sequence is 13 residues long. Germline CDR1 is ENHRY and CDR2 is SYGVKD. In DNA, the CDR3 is TGTGCCACACGACTAGCGGGAGGTGGTGAGCAGTTCTTC. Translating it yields CATRLAGGGEQFF.

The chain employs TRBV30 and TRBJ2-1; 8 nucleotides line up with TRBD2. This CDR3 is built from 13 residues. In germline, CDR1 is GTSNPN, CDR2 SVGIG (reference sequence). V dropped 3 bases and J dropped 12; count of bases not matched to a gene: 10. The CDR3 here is CAWRAQTAGGQFF. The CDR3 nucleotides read TGTGCCTGGAGAGCCCAGACCGCGGGGGGGCAGTTCTTC.

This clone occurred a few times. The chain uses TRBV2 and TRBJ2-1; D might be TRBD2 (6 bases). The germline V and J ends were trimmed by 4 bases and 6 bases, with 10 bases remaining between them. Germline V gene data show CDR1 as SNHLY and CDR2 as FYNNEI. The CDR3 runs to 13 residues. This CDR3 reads CASSGIGSNEQFF. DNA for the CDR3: TGTGCCAGCAGTGGGATCGGGAGCAATGAGCAGTTCTTC.

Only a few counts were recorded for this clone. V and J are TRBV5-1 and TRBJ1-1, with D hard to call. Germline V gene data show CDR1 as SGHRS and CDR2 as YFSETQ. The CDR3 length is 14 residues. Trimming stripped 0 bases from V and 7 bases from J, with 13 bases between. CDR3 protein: CASSLVRAGDEAFF. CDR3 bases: TGCGCCAGCAGCTTGGTTCGGGCCGGGGATGAAGCTTTCTTT.

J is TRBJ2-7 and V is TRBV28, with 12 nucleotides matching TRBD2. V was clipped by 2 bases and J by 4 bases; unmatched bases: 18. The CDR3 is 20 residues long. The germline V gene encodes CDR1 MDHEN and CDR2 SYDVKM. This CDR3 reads CASSLTPLTSGRVKRYEQYF. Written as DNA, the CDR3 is TGTGCCAGCAGTTTAACCCCACTGACTAGCGGGAGAGTGAAACGGTACGAGCAGTACTTC.

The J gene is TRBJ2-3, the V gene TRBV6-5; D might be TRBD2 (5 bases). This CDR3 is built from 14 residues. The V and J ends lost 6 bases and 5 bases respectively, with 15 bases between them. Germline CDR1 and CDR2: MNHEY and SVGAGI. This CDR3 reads CASSRSGNQDTQYF. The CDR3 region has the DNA TGTGCCAGCAGCAGATCCGGGAACCAAGATACGCAGTATTTT.

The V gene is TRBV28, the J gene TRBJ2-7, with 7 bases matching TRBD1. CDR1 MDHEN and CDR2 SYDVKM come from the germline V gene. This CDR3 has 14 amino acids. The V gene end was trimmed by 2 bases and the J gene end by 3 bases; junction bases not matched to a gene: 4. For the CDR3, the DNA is TGTGCCAGCAGTTTAGGGACAGAAGTCTACGAGCAGTACTTC. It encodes CASSLGTEVYEQYF.

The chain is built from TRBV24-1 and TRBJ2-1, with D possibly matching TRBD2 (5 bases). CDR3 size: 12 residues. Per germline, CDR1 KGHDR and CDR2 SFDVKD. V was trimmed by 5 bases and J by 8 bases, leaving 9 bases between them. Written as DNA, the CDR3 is TGTGCCACCAGTGCCGCGCGGGATGAGCAGTTCTTC. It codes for CATSAARDEQFF.

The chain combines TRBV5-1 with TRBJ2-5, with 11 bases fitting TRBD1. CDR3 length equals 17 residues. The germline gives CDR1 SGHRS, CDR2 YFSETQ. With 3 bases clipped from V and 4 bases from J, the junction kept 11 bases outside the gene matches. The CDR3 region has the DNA TGCGCCAGCAGCTCTCCGGGACAGGGGGTCTATCGAGAGACCCAGTACTTC. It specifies CASSSPGQGVYRETQYF.

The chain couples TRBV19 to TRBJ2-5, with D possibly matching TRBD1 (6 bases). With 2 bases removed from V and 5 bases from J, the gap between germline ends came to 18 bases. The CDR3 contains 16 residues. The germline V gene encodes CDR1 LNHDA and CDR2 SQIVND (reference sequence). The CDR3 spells CASSINSAGEKETQYF. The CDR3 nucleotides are TGTGCCAGTAGTATAAATTCGGCAGGGGAAAAGGAGACCCAGTACTTC.

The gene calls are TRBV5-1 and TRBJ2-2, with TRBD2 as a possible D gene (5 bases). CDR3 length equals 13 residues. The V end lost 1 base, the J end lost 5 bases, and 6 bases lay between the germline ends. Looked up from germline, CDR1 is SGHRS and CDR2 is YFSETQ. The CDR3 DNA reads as TGCGCCAGCAGCTTGACTAGTACCGGGGAGCTGTTTTTT. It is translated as CASSLTSTGELFF.